This is a list of T cell receptor beta chains from one sample in a study of blood T cell repertoires in COVID-19. The data were produced by immunoSEQ multiplex PCR, yet TCRdb's version contains in-frame clones alone and is incomplete. The sample carries more than 300,000 clones, 92% recorded once. Sequencing input: PBMCs or T cells enriched from blood (not recorded which). The receptors originated from a woman aged 25 to 45 who had recovered from COVID-19. CDR3s include the opening cysteine and the closing phenylalanine or tryptophan. The D gene is left open where the match is weak. A clone size is listed for some rows: how often the clone was seen (once, few, many), or a class if it is expanded.

NA TRBJ1-1 NA TRBV4-1 TGCGCCAGCAGCCTCCAGGGCCCGAACACTGAAGCTTTCTTT CASSLQGPNTEAFF
NA TRBJ1-3 TRBD1 TRBV5-1 TGCGCCAGCAGCCAAGGACAGGGTGTTGGAAACACCATATATTTT CASSQGQGVGNTIYF
NA TRBJ2-1 TRBD2 TRBV9 TGTGCCAGCAGCGCCGGGACTATCCTCCACAATGAGCAGTTCTTC CASSAGTILHNEQFF
NA TRBJ2-7 TRBD1 TRBV5-6 TGTGCCAGCAGACGGGACAGGGGTGATCACGAGCAGTACTTC CASRRDRGDHEQYF
once TRBJ2-7 NA TRBV10-3 TGTGCCATCAGTGAGTCCCTCCTAAGCGGCTACGAGCAGTACTTC CAISESLLSGYEQYF
NA TRBJ2-3 NA TRBV4-1 TGCGCCAGCAGCCAGTATCGCACAGATACGCAGTATTTT CASSQYRTDTQYF
NA TRBJ2-7 NA TRBV9 TGTGCCAGCAGCGAACGACAGTTCTCCTACGAGCAGTACTTC CASSERQFSYEQYF
once TRBJ2-3 TRBD2 TRBV27 TGTGCCAGCAGTTCCGGAGGTAGCGGGGTGATAACTAGCACAGATACGCAGTATTTT CASSSGGSGVITSTDTQYF
NA TRBJ1-2 TRBD1 TRBV4-1 TGCGCCAGCAGCCCCCCGGGACAGCTCTATGGCTACACCTTC CASSPPGQLYGYTF
NA TRBJ1-2 TRBD1 TRBV3-1/TRBV3-2 TGTGCCAGCAGCCAAGGGACAGGGGTCTATGGCTACACCTTC CASSQGTGVYGYTF
NA TRBJ1-5 NA TRBV7-9 TGTGCCAGCAGCTTAGGCTTGGGCGGGGAGGGGAATCAGCCCCAGCATTTT CASSLGLGGEGNQPQHF
NA TRBJ1-4 TRBD1 TRBV5-1 TGCGCCAGCAGTTTGGGACAGGGATGGGGTGAAAAACTGTTTTTT CASSLGQGWGEKLFF
NA TRBJ2-1 TRBD2 TRBV11-3 TGTGCCAGCAGCTTAGATACGGGGGGCTACAATGAGCAGTTCTTC CASSLDTGGYNEQFF
NA TRBJ1-2 NA TRBV6-5 TGTGCCAGCACCCTAGACAGGTCGTATGGCTACACCTTC CASTLDRSYGYTF
NA TRBJ1-5 TRBD1 TRBV2 TGTGCCAGCACGGGAGACAGGGGGAGCAATCAGCCCCAGCATTTT CASTGDRGSNQPQHF
NA TRBJ2-7 TRBD2 TRBV4-1 TGCGCCAGCAGCCAAGACCCCCCCGGGCTAGCGGGTTACGAGCAGTACTTC CASSQDPPGLAGYEQYF
NA TRBJ1-1 TRBD1 TRBV10-3 TGTGCCATCAGGGGGACAGGGGCAATGAACACTGAAGCTTTCTTT CAIRGTGAMNTEAFF
NA TRBJ1-2 TRBD1 TRBV5-4 TGTGCCAGCAGCTCCTCGGACAGGGCGAATATCTATGGCTACACCTTC CASSSSDRANIYGYTF
NA TRBJ1-1 NA TRBV4-3 TGCGCCAGCAGCGTCTCGGGGCTTACAGGGGAAGCTTTCTTT CASSVSGLTGEAFF
NA TRBJ1-1 NA TRBV7-2 TGTGCCAGCAGCTCATACATGAACACTGAAGCTTTCTTT CASSSYMNTEAFF
NA TRBJ2-7 NA TRBV7-8 TGTGCCAGCAGCCCTCGTTCCTACGAGCAGTACTTC CASSPRSYEQYF
NA TRBJ2-1 NA TRBV7-2 TGTGCCAGCAGCTTAGGGGCTTCGCCTGGGACAAAACGTGAGCAGTTCTTC CASSLGASPGTKREQFF
NA TRBJ1-5 NA TRBV7-9 TGTGCCAGCAGGACAGGTAGCAATCAGCCCCAGCATTTT CASRTGSNQPQHF
NA TRBJ2-7 TRBD2 TRBV5-6 TGTGCCAGCAGCTTGTTGGGACTAGCTTACGAGCAGTACTTC CASSLLGLAYEQYF
NA TRBJ1-2 NA TRBV6-5 TGTGCCAGCAGCCGAGGACAGCAGTACACCTTC CASSRGQQYTF
NA TRBJ1-1 NA TRBV19 TGTGCCAGTAGTATCTCGCGGGGAAGGAACACTGAAGCTTTCTTT CASSISRGRNTEAFF
NA TRBJ1-2 NA TRBV28 TGTGCCAGCAGTACATCCCTGGGAGCTACTTATGGCTACACCTTC CASSTSLGATYGYTF
NA TRBJ1-5 TRBD1 TRBV19 TGTGCCAGTAGTCCCCGCAGGGGGCGGATGGGCAATCAGCCCCAGCATTTT CASSPRRGRMGNQPQHF
NA TRBJ2-1 TRBD2 TRBV9 TGTGCCAGCAGCGTAGATTCGGGAGGGCTCAATGAGCAGTTCTTC CASSVDSGGLNEQFF
once TRBJ1-2 NA TRBV28 TGTGCCAGCAGAAGTACAGGACAGAACTATGGCTACACCTTC CASRSTGQNYGYTF
few TRBJ2-1 NA TRBV7-3 TGTGCCAGCAGCTTAAGCGGGACGGCTACCAATGAGCAGTTCTTC CASSLSGTATNEQFF
NA TRBJ2-7 TRBD2 TRBV5-1 TGCGCCAGCAGCTTGGGACTAGCGGCTACCTACGAGCAGTACTTC CASSLGLAATYEQYF
once TRBJ2-7 TRBD2 TRBV9 TGTGCCAGCAGCGTAGGCGGGAGGGCGTACGAGCAGTACTTC CASSVGGRAYEQYF
NA TRBJ1-6 TRBD1 TRBV6-5 TGTGCCAGCAGTTTTGACAGGGACCATAATTCACCCCTCCACTTT CASSFDRDHNSPLHF
NA TRBJ2-1 NA TRBV7-3 TGTGCCAGCAGCCCGGGGGTCGGGGACGGAAATGAGCAGTTCTTC CASSPGVGDGNEQFF
NA TRBJ1-2 NA TRBV7-8 TGTGCCAGCAGCTTAACCCCGGGGGGGCATGGCTACACCTTC CASSLTPGGHGYTF
NA TRBJ1-3 TRBD1 TRBV10-3 TGTGCCATCAGCTCCGGGACAGCCAACTCTGGAAACACCATATATTTT CAISSGTANSGNTIYF
NA TRBJ2-1 TRBD1 TRBV5-1 TGCGCCAGCAGCGTCAGACAGGGGGGGCCCTCCTACAATGAGCAGTTCTTC CASSVRQGGPSYNEQFF
NA TRBJ1-2 TRBD1 TRBV19 TGTGCCAGCGCCGAGGGACAGGGGAACTATGGCTACACCTTC CASAEGQGNYGYTF
NA TRBJ2-7 TRBD2 TRBV7-2 TGTGCCAGCAGCTTACGGGTTGGCGGGGGGGCCTCATCTAGTGAGCAGTACTTC CASSLRVGGGASSSEQYF
NA TRBJ2-7 TRBD1 TRBV18 TGTGCCAGCTCACCGACAGGGGGACGATACGAGCAGTACTTC CASSPTGGRYEQYF
NA TRBJ2-5 TRBD2 TRBV2 TGTGCCAGCAGGCGGACTAGCGGGGGCCAAGAGACCCAGTACTTC CASRRTSGGQETQYF
NA TRBJ1-2 NA TRBV25-1 TGTGCCAGCAGGGCGGGGGTCGGTGGCTACACCTTC CASRAGVGGYTF
few TRBJ1-2 NA TRBV6-1 TGTGCCAGCAGTGAAGTAAGAGGACAGACCAACTATGGCTACACCTTC CASSEVRGQTNYGYTF
NA TRBJ1-5 NA TRBV2 TGTGCCAGCAGTGTGGACGGACAACCGGGGCCCCAGCATTTT CASSVDGQPGPQHF